This TCR beta chain was identified during a study of blood T cells in healthy people across ages. Overall study context: About one barcoded TCR beta cDNA was captured per two T cells.

As regards this clonotype: Its cognate antigen is unknown.

General observations from the study: Donor CMV status was unknown, possibly confounding expanded clonotype changes.

With a J-beta primer mix and a sample-barcoded 5' primer, a second PCR ran roughly 6 to 12 cycles. MiXCR was run by TCRdb on the 5' RACE reads, yielding one entry per CDR3 protein. The sample holds hundreds of thousands of distinct CDR3 sequences, 43% seen once. V was shortened by 4 bases and J by 9 bases, with 7 bases between the two germline ends. This CDR3 is 12 amino acids long. Source material: blood. This chain joins TRBV12-3 or TRBV12-4 and TRBJ2-6; D unclear. The receptor was isolated from a woman aged 60 to 75 in good health. The CDR3 region has the DNA TGTGCCAGCAGTTCCCGACTCAACGTCCTGACTTTC. This translates into CASSSRLNVLTF.